This TCR beta chain was observed in a study of Tregs in tolerant kidney transplant recipients (dated by TCRdb to the late 2010s). For context, the study as a whole: The study used TCRbeta sequencing to identify donor-specific regulatory T cells before combined kidney and bone marrow transplantation, then tracked those cells after transplant. TCRbeta repertoire sequencing was used in a few healthy controls to compare several ways of expanding Tregs specific for an allogeneic donor.

Genomic DNA was extracted from sorted cells with the QIAGEN DNeasy Blood and Tissue Kit for TCRbeta CDR3 sequencing. High-throughput TCRbeta CDR3 sequencing, which included PCR amplification with bias correction and internal controls, was done commercially through immunoSEQ. The original methods were these. A unique productive TCRbeta sequence was defined by the CDR3 nucleotide sequence when primers matched, and otherwise by the CDR3 amino acid sequence together with the Vbeta and Jbeta genes. To correct for sorting error, sequences found in more than one sorted population at a frequency ratio of 2:1 or less were discarded, and the remaining shared sequences were assigned to the population with the higher frequency. Sequences were defined as donor-reactive when expanded at least 5-fold in CFSE-low cells versus unstimulated cells and present at a frequency of at least 0.01% in CFSE-low cells. Jensen-Shannon divergence, calculated on the top 100 TCRbeta sequences ranked by frequency, was used to quantify repertoire divergence. When a sample had multiple sequencing runs, each run was corrected for sorting error separately and the runs were then pooled. Not all clones reach the TCRdb copy of this immuneACCESS table, which keeps in-frame sequences only. Checked studies attribute under half of the gap to unresolved V genes and leave the rest unexplained. V and J calls and clone size are those listed in that table; D and trimming were worked out from the DNA. The sample profile shows over 50,000 clones; around 83% of them were found once. The ten largest clones add up to 4.5% to 6.5% of the sample.

Unstimulated Tregs (CD4+CD25+CD127-), CD4+ non-Tregs (CD4+CD25-), CD4 and CD8 cells were FACS-sorted from thawed PBMCs. Healthy control blood was obtained either as purchased buffy coats or from healthy volunteers. Healthy control blood was processed by Ficoll density gradient to PBMCs and cryopreserved; patient PBMCs were collected before and after transplant. In the germline V gene (reference sequence), CDR1 corresponds to SSHAT and CDR2 to FNYEAQ. V sheds 3 bases and J sheds 5 bases, leaving 13 bases between their ends. Its CDR3 holds 15 amino acids, cysteine through phenylalanine. The retained sequence is limited to the CDR3, 45 bases, with the frame set at the first base. With respect to this clone: Its antigen specificity is not known. The sample holds no much larger clone one base away, and base qualities are not on file.

What the authors observed across the whole study: Although technical replication error seemed to be minimal, the question of biological reproducibility was not addressed directly. Because only a small number of patients were included, the study had limitations, and the results will need to be validated in larger populations as well as under other immunosuppression protocols. Expanding Tregs with activated donor B cells appeared to identify the most biologically relevant and donor-specific TCRbeta repertoire.

The rearrangement joined TRBV7-7 to TRBJ2-2; D gene: possibly TRBD2, on 7 matching bases. The receptor comes from a human donor in good health. Sequenced sample: CD4+ T cells from blood. The bases read TGTGCCAGCAGCTTCGGGGGGCCCATGACCGGGGAGCTGTTTTTT. It encodes CASSFGGPMTGELFF.